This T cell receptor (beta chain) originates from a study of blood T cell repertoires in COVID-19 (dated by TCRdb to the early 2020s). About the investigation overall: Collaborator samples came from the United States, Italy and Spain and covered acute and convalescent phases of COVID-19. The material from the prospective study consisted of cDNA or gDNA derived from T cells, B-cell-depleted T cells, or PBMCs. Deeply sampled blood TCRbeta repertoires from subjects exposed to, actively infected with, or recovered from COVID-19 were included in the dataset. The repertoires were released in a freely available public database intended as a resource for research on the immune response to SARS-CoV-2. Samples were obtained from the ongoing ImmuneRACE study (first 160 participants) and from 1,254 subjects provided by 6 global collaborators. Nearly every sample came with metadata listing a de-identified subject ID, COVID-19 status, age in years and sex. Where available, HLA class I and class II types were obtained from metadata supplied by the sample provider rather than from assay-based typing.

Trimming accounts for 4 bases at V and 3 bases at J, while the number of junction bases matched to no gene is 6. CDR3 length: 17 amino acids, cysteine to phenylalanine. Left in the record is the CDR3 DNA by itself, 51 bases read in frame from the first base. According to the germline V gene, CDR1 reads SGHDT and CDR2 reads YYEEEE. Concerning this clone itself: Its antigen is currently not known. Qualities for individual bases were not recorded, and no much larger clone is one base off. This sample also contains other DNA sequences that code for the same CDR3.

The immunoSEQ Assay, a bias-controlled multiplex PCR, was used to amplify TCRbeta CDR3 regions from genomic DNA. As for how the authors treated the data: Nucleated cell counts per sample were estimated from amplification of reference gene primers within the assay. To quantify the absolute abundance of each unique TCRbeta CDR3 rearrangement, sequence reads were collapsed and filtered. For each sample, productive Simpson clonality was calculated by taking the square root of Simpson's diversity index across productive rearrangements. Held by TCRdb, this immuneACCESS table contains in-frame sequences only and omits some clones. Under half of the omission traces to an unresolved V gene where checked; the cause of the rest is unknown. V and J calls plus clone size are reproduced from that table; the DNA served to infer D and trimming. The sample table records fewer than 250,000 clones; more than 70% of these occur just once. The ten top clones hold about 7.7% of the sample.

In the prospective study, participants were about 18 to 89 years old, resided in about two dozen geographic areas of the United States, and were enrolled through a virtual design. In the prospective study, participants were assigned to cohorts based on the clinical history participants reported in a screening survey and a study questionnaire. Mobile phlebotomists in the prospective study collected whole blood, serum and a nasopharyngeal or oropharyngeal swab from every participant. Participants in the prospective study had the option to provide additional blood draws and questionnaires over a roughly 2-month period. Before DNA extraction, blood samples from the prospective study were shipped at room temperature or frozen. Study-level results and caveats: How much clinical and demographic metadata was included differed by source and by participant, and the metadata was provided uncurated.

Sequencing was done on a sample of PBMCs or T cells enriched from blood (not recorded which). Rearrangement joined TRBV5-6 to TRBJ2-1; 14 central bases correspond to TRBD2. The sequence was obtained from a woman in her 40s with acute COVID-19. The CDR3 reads CASSLRLAGGLYNEQFF. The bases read TGTGCCAGCAGCCTTCGACTAGCGGGGGGGCTCTACAATGAGCAGTTCTTC.